These T cell receptor beta chains were read from a single sample in a study of vaccination and CD4 T cells after COVID-19. Their target antigens are unknown. In TCRdb, the PCR reads were re-called with MiXCR into one record per CDR3 protein. Of thousands of distinct CDR3 sequences in the sample, 65% to 70% were seen once. Sequenced material: CD4+ T cells from blood, cultured in vitro, taken before SARS-CoV-2 vaccination. These receptors originate from a human donor who had recovered from COVID-19. CDR3s leave out the opening cysteine and the closing phenylalanine or tryptophan. Each record gives: V gene, J gene, CDR3 length, clone size, CDR3 protein. Size tells how often a clone was seen (once, few, many) or the class of an expanded clone, and some rows leave it out.

>TRBV20-1|TRBJ2-3|14|-
SASREDSYRTDTQY
>TRBV7-8|TRBJ2-1|12|-
ASSLEKSYNEQF
>TRBV20-1|TRBJ2-2|12|-
SAGQGSNTGELF
>TRBV2|TRBJ2-3|14|-
ASKGAVSSSADTQY
>TRBV6-2/TRBV6-3|TRBJ1-5|15|-
ASRSTGAQYSNQPQH
>TRBV6-5|TRBJ1-2|12|-
ASSYSGTGGGYT
>TRBV7-8|TRBJ2-3|15|few
ASSSRRWSSSTDTQY
>TRBV27|TRBJ2-5|12|-
ASGARGGRETQY
>TRBV20-1|TRBJ1-1|13|-
SASTGQEMNTEAF
>TRBV6-2/TRBV6-3|TRBJ2-7|14|-
ASSYSRGGVWYEQY